The entry that follows covers one T cell receptor beta chain sequence. Its antigen is not identified. Separation from the approximately 720-subject first cohort characterized the 120-subject validation cohort, to which the donors belonged. J lost 3 bases, V lost 5 bases, and 4 bases had no gene match. The CDR3 consists of 13 residues. From germline, CDR1 is SGHVS and CDR2 FQNEAQ. This specimen comes from a study of cytomegalovirus exposure and HLA in healthy donors. Whole-study results and caveats: Investigators reported under 200 TCR beta chains as tied to cytomegalovirus. CMV antigen specificity was confirmed in vitro for three CMV-associated chains.

Some clones are missing from TCRdb's copy, which holds only in-frame ones; the method was immunoSEQ multiplex PCR. This sample has a few hundred thousand clones, with about 90% found just once. This TCR was recovered from a woman aged 25 to 39 in good health and CMV-seronegative. The sample taken for sequencing was PBMCs. This chain uses TRBV7-8 with TRBJ2-7; 7 bases agree with TRBD1. The CDR3, as DNA: TGTGCCAGCAGCGGGAGACAGGGCTACGAGCAGTACTTC. Translated: CASSGRQGYEQYF.